This T cell receptor (beta chain) was found in a study of shared clonotypes between healthy human individuals. Losses at the gene ends were 5 bases for V and 8 bases for J; bases not matched to a gene: 8. The CDR3 consists of 15 residues. Germline V lookup: CDR1 MDHEN, CDR2 SYDVKM. Clones were read by immunoSEQ multiplex PCR, and TCRdb kept only the in-frame ones, dropping some. The sample yields nearly 750,000 clones, around 77% seen once. Material: memory CD4+ T cells sorted from blood. The subset was: CD45RA-negative fraction. The clonotype originates from a woman aged 25 to 39 in good health. The chain links TRBV28 to TRBJ2-1; the match to TRBD2 covers 11 bases. The CDR3 DNA is TGTGCCAGCAGTGCCCGACTAGCGGGGAGGGATGAGCAGTTCTTC. Its protein is CASSARLAGRDEQFF.